The rows below give T cell receptor beta chains drawn from one sample of a study of response to subunit inactivated influenza vaccine. TCRdb analysed the RT-PCR reads with MiXCR anew, one entry per CDR3 protein. Among about 520,000 distinct CDR3 sequences, approximately 7.2% were seen once, and the ten largest hold about an eighth. The sequenced sample was PBMCs from blood, obtained less than 30 months after vaccination. All receptors derive from a man between 50 and 69 years old who received an inactivated influenza vaccine. Both conserved end residues are part of each CDR3. The D gene is left open where the match is weak. Clone size is given for some rows only: seen once, a few or many times, or a class if the clone is expanded.

J gene,V gene,clone size,D gene,CDR3 protein,CDR3 DNA
TRBJ2-7,TRBV7-6,many,.,CASSLARGEEQYF,TGTGCCAGCAGCTTAGCCAGGGGAGAAGAGCAGTACTTC
TRBJ2-3,TRBV6-1,few,TRBD1,CASSRQGARGDTQYF,TGTGCCAGCAGTCGACAGGGGGCGCGGGGAGATACGCAGTATTTT
TRBJ2-2,TRBV29-1,few,.,CSVDDARAATGELFF,TGCAGCGTTGATGACGCTAGGGCCGCCACCGGGGAGCTGTTTTTT
TRBJ2-3,TRBV2,few,.,CASSEARVDTQYF,TGTGCCAGCAGTGAAGCGAGGGTGGATACGCAGTATTTT
TRBJ2-7,TRBV20-1,few,TRBD1,CSARPGTGGIEQYF,TGCAGTGCTAGGCCCGGGACAGGGGGGATCGAGCAGTACTTC
TRBJ2-3,TRBV4-1,.,.,CASSQEMRRATHTDTQYF,TGCGCCAGCAGCCAAGAAATGCGGAGGGCTACTCACACAGATACGCAGTATTTT
TRBJ1-1,TRBV18,.,TRBD1,CASSPGTGHEAFF,TGTGCCAGCTCACCGGGGACAGGCCATGAAGCTTTCTTT
TRBJ2-5,TRBV12-3/TRBV12-4,many,.,CASSLGPAGETQYF,TGTGCCAGCAGTCTCGGCCCCGCGGGAGAGACCCAGTACTTC
TRBJ2-1,TRBV20-1,few,TRBD2,CSATGSSGGYNEQFF,TGCAGTGCTACCGGCTCTAGCGGGGGGTACAATGAGCAGTTCTTC
TRBJ1-2,TRBV7-9,few,.,CASSSPLYSKNFYGYTF,TGTGCCAGCAGCTCCCCCCTTTACAGCAAAAATTTCTATGGCTACACCTTC
TRBJ2-4,TRBV15,.,.,CATSVAKNIQYF,TGTGCCACCAGTGTAGCCAAAAACATTCAGTACTTC
TRBJ2-3,TRBV4-2,.,.,CASSQVETDTQYF,TGTGCCAGCAGCCAAGTAGAGACAGATACGCAGTATTTT
TRBJ1-2,TRBV20-1,many,.,CSARKDQGRYGYTF,TGCAGTGCTAGAAAAGACCAGGGGCGCTATGGCTACACCTTC
TRBJ2-5,TRBV29-1,.,.,CSVTVQQETQYF,TGCAGCGTTACAGTCCAGCAAGAGACCCAGTACTTC
TRBJ2-2,TRBV3-1,few,TRBD2,CASSLGVGLAGASNTGELFF,TGTGCCAGCAGCCTCGGAGTGGGACTAGCGGGGGCCTCGAACACCGGGGAGCTGTTTTTT
TRBJ2-3,TRBV9,few,TRBD2,CASSAFSGGHTDTQYF,TGTGCCAGCAGCGCGTTTAGCGGGGGACACACAGATACGCAGTATTTT
TRBJ1-1,TRBV4-3,many,.,CASSHARGGEAFF,TGCGCCAGCAGCCACGCTCGGGGGGGTGAAGCTTTCTTT
TRBJ1-6,TRBV7-2,few,TRBD1,CASSSRDRVSPLHF,TGTGCCAGCAGCTCTCGGGACAGAGTTTCACCCCTCCACTTT
TRBJ2-7,TRBV9,.,.,CASSVGDSGAYEQYF,TGTGCCAGCAGCGTAGGGGATAGCGGAGCCTACGAGCAGTACTTC
TRBJ2-2,TRBV10-3,few,TRBD1,CAISHPTGGTGELFF,TGTGCCATCAGCCACCCCACAGGGGGCACCGGGGAGCTGTTTTTT
TRBJ2-2,TRBV6-1,many,TRBD1,CASRGTGGGSGELFF,TGTGCCAGCAGAGGGACAGGGGGAGGATCCGGGGAGCTGTTTTTT
TRBJ2-7,TRBV5-8,many,.,CASSLRVKAGEQYF,TGTGCCAGCAGCTTGCGGGTAAAGGCGGGCGAGCAGTACTTC
TRBJ2-3,TRBV7-6,few,.,CASSQTITLTDTQYF,TGTGCCAGCAGCCAGACTATTACCCTCACAGATACGCAGTATTTT
TRBJ2-7,TRBV28,.,.,CASSSPPAGDYEQYF,TGTGCCAGCAGTTCCCCCCCAGCAGGGGACTACGAGCAGTACTTC
TRBJ2-7,TRBV15,many,.,CATSRDSYEQYF,TGTGCCACCAGCAGAGATTCCTACGAGCAGTACTTC
TRBJ2-3,TRBV7-3,few,TRBD2,CASSLTGGPADTQYF,TGTGCCAGCAGCTTAACGGGAGGGCCGGCAGATACGCAGTATTTT
TRBJ2-3,TRBV20-1,.,.,CSARFFGTDTQYF,TGCAGTGCTAGATTTTTCGGCACAGATACGCAGTATTTT
TRBJ1-3,TRBV20-1,.,.,CSAGDQTGNTIYF,TGCAGTGCTGGGGACCAAACTGGAAACACCATATATTTT
TRBJ2-4,TRBV12-3/TRBV12-4,many,.,CASSLAGAYMDIQYF,TGTGCCAGCAGTTTAGCAGGGGCGTATATGGACATTCAGTACTTC
TRBJ2-7,TRBV5-1,few,.,CASSLFPGSGEQYF,TGCGCCAGCAGCTTGTTTCCGGGTTCTGGCGAGCAGTACTTC
TRBJ1-3,TRBV15,few,.,CATSRTQTFSGNTTYF,TGTGCCACCAGCAGAACACAAACATTCTCTGGAAACACCACATATTTT
TRBJ2-6,TRBV20-1,.,TRBD1,CSARVRDRLSGANVLTF,TGCAGTGCTAGAGTCCGGGACAGACTCTCTGGGGCCAACGTCCTGACTTTC
TRBJ2-1,TRBV5-5,.,TRBD2,CASSVVVTSGSEQFF,TGTGCCAGCAGCGTTGTGGTAACTAGCGGGAGTGAGCAGTTCTTC
TRBJ2-1,TRBV4-2,few,.,CASSQAGYSYNEQFF,TGTGCCAGCAGCCAAGCGGGGTACTCCTACAATGAGCAGTTCTTC
TRBJ2-7,TRBV20-1,few,.,CSAIGLRSYEQYF,TGCAGTGCAATCGGACTTAGGTCCTACGAGCAGTACTTC
TRBJ1-2,TRBV6-5,many,.,CASSYSSPMGRNRNYGYTF,TGTGCCAGCAGTTACTCGTCCCCGATGGGTCGAAACCGTAACTATGGCTACACCTTC
TRBJ2-7,TRBV11-2,many,TRBD1,CASSLRTGSYEQYF,TGTGCCAGCAGCTTAAGGACAGGTAGTTACGAGCAGTACTTC
TRBJ2-3,TRBV5-1,.,TRBD2,CASSLAGGGRSDTQYF,TGCGCCAGCAGCTTGGCCGGTGGCGGGAGGTCAGATACGCAGTATTTT
TRBJ2-3,TRBV28,.,TRBD2,CASSFPPGGPADTQYF,TGTGCCAGCAGTTTTCCCCCGGGAGGGCCTGCAGATACGCAGTATTTT
TRBJ2-3,TRBV4-3,.,.,CASSQDALATDTQYF,TGCGCCAGCAGCCAAGATGCGTTAGCCACAGATACGCAGTATTTT
TRBJ1-1,TRBV3-1,many,.,CASSPPGAEAFF,TGTGCCAGCAGCCCCCCCGGCGCTGAAGCTTTCTTT
TRBJ1-1,TRBV7-2,many,.,CASSLVALLEMNTEAFF,TGTGCCAGCAGCTTAGTTGCCCTACTAGAGATGAACACTGAAGCTTTCTTT
TRBJ2-7,TRBV4-2,.,TRBD2,CASSQGSGGSYEQYF,TGTGCCAGCAGCCAAGGTAGCGGGGGCTCCTACGAGCAGTACTTC
TRBJ2-1,TRBV12-3/TRBV12-4,many,TRBD2,CASSRGLAGESYNEQFF,TGTGCCAGCAGCAGGGGACTAGCGGGAGAGTCCTACAATGAGCAGTTCTTC
TRBJ1-1,TRBV3-1,.,.,CASSQEAPQGMGVNTEAFF,TGTGCCAGCAGCCAAGAGGCCCCACAGGGAATGGGGGTAAACACTGAAGCTTTCTTT
TRBJ2-1,TRBV7-3,.,TRBD2,CASSPRTSGPLRQFF,TGTGCCAGCAGCCCCCGGACTAGCGGGCCCTTGAGGCAGTTCTTC